The clone carrying this T cell receptor beta chain appeared a few times. Sequencing was performed with immunoSEQ multiplex PCR; in TCRdb, only in-frame clones are kept and a portion is missing. The sample carries around 16,000 clones, approximately 83% recorded once. The data derive from a study of technical replicates of blood from several donors. V shed 0 bases, J shed 3 bases, and the junction held 5 bases outside the gene matches. The CDR3 is 15 residues long. Germline V gene data show CDR1 as SGHTS and CDR2 as YDEGEE. This rearrangement joins TRBV5-8 to TRBJ1-2; 7 bases are a match to TRBD1. This receptor was obtained from a human donor in good health. Some clones in this sample may be carry-over from other donors' samples. Specimen: PBMCs. CDR3 sequence reads: CASSLAVGGDYGYTF. CDR3 sequence (DNA): TGTGCCAGCAGCTTGGCGGTAGGGGGCGACTATGGCTACACCTTC.